Sequencing of this T cell receptor beta chain was carried out in a study of circulating and synovial CD4+ cells in juvenile arthritis. As to this clone: Its antigen remains unidentified.

Study-level findings and limits: T cell genome counts differed by at least an order of magnitude between CPL and CD4 samples. Overlap with synovium rose as more T cells were sequenced.

Germline loops: CDR1 SNHLY, CDR2 FYNNEI. This CDR3 comprises 13 residues. Unmatched junction bases numbered 4, after V lost 6 bases and J lost 3 bases. Samples derive from patients with active juvenile idiopathic arthritis. Circulating pathogenic-like lymphocytes came from less than 10 mL of blood per patient. Some clones are missing from TCRdb's copy, which holds only in-frame ones; the method was immunoSEQ multiplex PCR. This table has thousands of clones, around 90% appearing once. The sequenced sample consisted of HLA-DR+ CD4+ T cells from blood. Subset reported: circulating pathogenic-like lymphocytes, sorted as HLA-DR+CD14-CD3+CD4+CD25low/- blood T cells. The rearrangement links TRBV2 to TRBJ2-7; 8 nucleotides line up with TRBD1. The receptor's source is a human donor with juvenile idiopathic arthritis. The CDR3 DNA reads as TGTGCCAGCAGCGGACAGGGAGGCTACGAGCAGTACTTC. Its protein product is CASSGQGGYEQYF.